This T cell receptor beta chain was profiled in a study of blood T cell repertoires in COVID-19. Overall study: From the United States, Italy and Spain came samples of acute and convalescent COVID-19. Nucleic acid was either cDNA or gDNA, and it came from T cells, B-cell-depleted T cells, or PBMCs.

Germline V gene sequence: CDR1 SGHDT, CDR2 YYEEEE. After removal of 5 bases from V and 2 bases from J, the junction contained 2 bases not matched to a gene. The CDR3 is made up of 13 amino acids. As originally analysed: Researchers report that nucleated cell counts were estimated from reference gene primer amplification. TCRdb's copy holds only in-frame clones and misses some; the assay was immunoSEQ multiplex PCR. That table gives V, J and clone size, and the DNA gave D and trimming. The repertoire holds about 50,000 clones, with about 88% as singletons. The rearrangement joins TRBV5-6 to TRBJ1-2; 8 bases match TRBD1. The specimen was peripheral blood. This TCR was recovered from a man in his forties or fifties with active COVID-19. Here the CDR3 reads CASRRTGNYGYTF. The CDR3 bases are TGTGCCAGCAGACGGACAGGGAACTATGGCTACACCTTC.